This paragraph covers one TCR beta chain sequence. This specimen belongs to a study of control samples from healthy donors and cancer patients. Here immunoSEQ multiplex PCR was the method, and the copy in TCRdb shows in-frame clones only, minus some. This repertoire shows about 120,000 clones, around 89% found once; its top ten account for approximately 39%. The CDR3 extends over 17 amino acids. Germline assignment: CDR1 SGHAT and CDR2 FQNNGV. J lost 0 bases, V lost 4 bases, and 9 bases had no gene match. The sequenced sample consisted of blood. This TCR was recovered from a man over 45 in good health. The chain combines TRBV11-2 with TRBJ2-3; 8 bases agree with TRBD2. The CDR3 sequence is CASSSNSRLASTDTQYF. DNA of the CDR3: TGTGCCAGCAGCTCAAACAGCCGACTAGCGAGCACAGATACGCAGTATTTT. Using reference TRBV11-2 and TRBJ2-3 for the parts outside the CDR3, the full variable domain is EAGVAQSPRYKIIEKRQSVAFWCNPISGHATLYWYQQILGQGPKLLIQFQNNGVVDDSQLPKDRFSAERLKGVDSTLKIQPAKLEDSAVYLCASSSNSRLASTDTQYFGPGTRLTVL.